This TCR beta chain was found in a study of T cell responses to AZD1222 COVID-19 vaccine. This clone was seen a single time. Its target is not known. Study results and caveats: Clonal diversity was possibly underestimated, and the donors were mostly white British, with more females. Unmutated variant regions are reportedly the target of nearly half of TCRs that are spike-specific. Among AZD1222 vaccinees, only six were seropositive at baseline.

Sequencing used immunoSEQ multiplex PCR; TCRdb keeps in-frame clones, though not all of them. The table has over 70,000 clones, 70% to 80% seen once. Source: peripheral blood, taken 28 days after the second dose of the MenACWY control vaccine. The clonotype comes from an adult who received the MenACWY meningococcal vaccine as a control.

The CDR3 sequence: CASSLKADYNEKLFF. CDR3 sequence (DNA): TGTGCCAGCAGCCTGAAAGCGGACTATAATGAAAAACTGTTTTTT. The V gene is TRBV5-6, the J gene TRBJ1-4; D remains unclear. V dropped 4 bases and J dropped 4 bases, with 14 bases sitting between them. CDR3 length: 15 amino acids. From germline, CDR1 is SGHDT and CDR2 YYEEEE.